This TCR beta chain was retrieved from a study of PD-L1 blockade in urothelial cancer. The CDR3 is made up of 13 amino acids. The V end lost 5 bases, the J end lost 4 bases, and 11 bases lay between the germline ends. Germline lookup yields CDR1 MNHEY and CDR2 SMNVEV (reference sequence). As to time point: peripheral blood 6 weeks after treatment start. Patients each gave 1 to 8 samples, pretreatment and on-treatment. The protocol was immunoSEQ multiplex PCR, while the TCRdb copy is restricted to in-frame clones and leaves out a portion. The sample holds about 40,000 clones; around 88% are singletons and the top ten take roughly 24%.

This material consisted of PBMCs, taken around atezolizumab (anti-PD-L1) treatment. This rearrangement joins TRBV27 to TRBJ1-1; tentative D call: TRBD1 (5 bases). This receptor was identified in a man aged 55-75 years with urothelial cancer. CDR3 in DNA: TGTGCCAGCAGTATGGGAAGGGGCACTGAAGCTTTCTTT. It specifies CASSMGRGTEAFF.